The entry that follows covers one T cell receptor (beta chain) sequence. Its antigen is unidentified. These data come from a study of Graves' ophthalmopathy and Graves' hyperthyroidism. Broader study findings: The model achieved about 64% sensitivity and under 75% specificity for ophthalmopathy progression.

RNA served as the template for amplifying TCR beta CDR3 regions. The first-round RT-PCR employed HTBI primers together with the Qiagen OneStep RT-PCR kit. A multiplex PCR was then performed as the second round. Via MiXCR, TCRdb re-called the multiplex PCR reads, giving one row per CDR3 protein. The table records about 620,000 distinct CDR3 sequences, approximately 22% of them present only once. The PBMCs had their origin in 7.5 to 10 ml of fresh peripheral blood. With 3 bases removed from V and 3 bases from J, the gap between germline ends came to 11 bases. This CDR3 is built from 14 residues. Germline assignment: CDR1 LGHNA and CDR2 YNFKEQ.

Sequencing was done on a sample of peripheral blood. The J gene is TRBJ2-5, the V gene TRBV4-2; either TRBD1 or TRBD2 may fit D (5 bases each). This receptor was identified in a woman aged 18-35 years with stable Graves' hyperthyroidism. Some clones in this sample may be carry-over from other donors' samples. The CDR3 here is CASSQGDRKETQYF. DNA of the CDR3: TGTGCCAGCAGCCAGGGGGATAGAAAAGAGACCCAGTACTTC.